This TCR beta chain is from a study of T cells in Graves' hyperthyroidism and ophthalmopathy. There were TCR beta CDR3 regions amplified from RNA transcripts. A set of HTBI primers served as the primers for a first-round RT-PCR of the TCR CDR3. TCRdb reprocessed the multiplex PCR reads with MiXCR, giving one entry per CDR3 protein. The table lists around 800,000 distinct CDR3 sequences, roughly 40% of them singletons, with about 8.9% in the top ten. Study findings and constraints: In the blood, most expanded thyroid clonotypes above 0.001 appeared as well.

Graves' hyperthyroidism without ophthalmopathy progression within 18 months was termed stable. Uncontrolled infection, other autoimmune disease, pregnancy or lactation barred patients from enrollment. This clonotype has only a few counts. What it binds is not known. The TCR comes from a man aged 18 to 35 with Graves' hyperthyroidism. Specimen: blood.

The chain's CDR3 is CASRRAQITEANYGYTF. In DNA, the CDR3 is TGTGCCAGCAGGAGAGCCCAAATCACGGAAGCTAACTATGGCTACACCTTC. This sequence joins TRBV7-9 and TRBJ1-2; no definite D call. Deletions cut 6 bases from V and 0 bases from J, with 20 bases between. The CDR3 runs 17 residues. Germline lookup yields CDR1 SEHNR and CDR2 FQNEAQ (reference sequence).